These 19 T cell receptor beta chains came from one sample sequenced in a study of T cells in Graves' hyperthyroidism and ophthalmopathy. The source material, RNA transcripts, was used to amplify TCR beta CDR3 regions. Primed by the HTBI set, a first-round RT-PCR was run on the TCR CDR3. One entry per CDR3 protein results from TCRdb running MiXCR on the multiplex PCR reads. Seen here are hundreds of thousands of distinct CDR3 sequences, 20% to 25% observed once, and the top ten hold around 30%. The sequenced material came from blood. The receptors here all came from a man between 40 and 49 years old with Graves' hyperthyroidism that later progressed to Graves' ophthalmopathy.

Of note for this clonotype: The missing conserved phenylalanine or tryptophan at the end of this CDR3 makes a read error likely. The V and J genes are TRBV7-2 and TRBJ2-5; 10 bases fit TRBD1. Germline loops: CDR1 SGHTA, CDR2 FQGNSA. V trimming: 5 bases; J trimming: 4 bases; junction bases outside the gene matches: 4. The CDR3 loop spans 14 amino acids. The CDR3 reads CASSPDRGIETQYS. CDR3 sequence (DNA): TGTGCCAGCAGCCCGGACAGGGGGATAGAGACCCAGTACTCC.

This chain uses TRBV20-1 with TRBJ2-7, with D maybe TRBD1 (6 bases). With 0 bases removed from V and 3 bases from J, the gap between germline ends came to 15 bases. The CDR3 totals 15 residues. Germline lookup yields CDR1 DFQATT and CDR2 SNEGSKA (reference sequence). For the CDR3, the DNA is TGCAGTGCTAGAGATCTGAGGGGGAGCGGCTACGAGCAGTACTTC. It specifies CSARDLRGSGYEQYF.

The table lists this clonotype with many counts. The V gene is TRBV6-2 or TRBV6-3, the J gene TRBJ2-7, with D maybe TRBD1 (5 bases). Trimming removed 2 bases from V and 0 bases from J, with 14 bases in between. CDR1 is MNHEY, CDR2 SVGEGT, per germline. The CDR3 length is 16 residues. In nucleotides, the CDR3 is TGTGCCAGCAGTTACGTCAGGCAGGGTCCCTCCTACGAGCAGTACTTC. Protein: CASSYVRQGPSYEQYF.

This clonotype was seen many times. The chain uses TRBV6-5 and TRBJ2-7; the match to TRBD2 covers 9 bases. Per germline, CDR1 MNHEY and CDR2 SVGAGI. This CDR3 comprises 16 residues. The trim removed 1 base at V and 7 bases at J, leaving 11 bases unmatched. The CDR3 DNA follows: TGTGCCAGCAGTTACTATCGCAGGGGACTAGCTAAGGAGCAGTACTTC. It codes for CASSYYRRGLAKEQYF.

The table lists this clonotype with many counts. This chain uses TRBV6-5 with TRBJ2-7; a possible D gene is TRBD1 (6 bases). V was clipped by 2 bases and J by 0 bases, with 11 bases between them. This CDR3 is 15 amino acids long. Germline V lookup: CDR1 MNHEY, CDR2 SVGAGI. The CDR3 DNA sequence: TGTGCCAGCAGTTACCTGACAGGAGCCTCCTACGAGCAGTACTTC. It codes for CASSYLTGASYEQYF.

This rearrangement joins TRBV28 to TRBJ1-2; no definite D call. Germline V gene lookup returns CDR1 MDHEN and CDR2 SYDVKM. V dropped 6 bases and J dropped 2 bases, with 13 bases sitting between them. The CDR3 is 14 residues long. The CDR3 DNA reads TGTGCCAGCAGCCTTCAGGTGGGGAACTATGGCTACACCTTC. Its translation is CASSLQVGNYGYTF.

This clonotype was counted at least ten times. V and J are TRBV18 and TRBJ2-7, with 8 bases lining up with TRBD1. Germline loops: CDR1 KGHSH, CDR2 LQKENI. Trimming took 2 bases from V and 9 from J; bases not matched to a gene: 9. The CDR3 loop spans 14 amino acids. The CDR3 is CASSPAGTGTGQYF. CDR3 nucleotide sequence: TGTGCCAGCTCACCAGCCGGGACAGGTACGGGGCAGTACTTC.

This clonotype was found many times. The CDR3 DNA sequence: TGTGCCAGTAGTCCCCACGGTCGTGGGAGAGGTGGTTACGAGCAGTACTTC. Residues: CASSPHGRGRGGYEQYF. The chain joins TRBV19 to TRBJ2-7, with a possible D match to TRBD2 (5 bases). Trimming took 5 bases from V and 4 from J, leaving 24 bases between them. The CDR3 has 17 amino acids. The germline V gene encodes CDR1 LNHDA and CDR2 SQIVND (reference sequence).

The chain couples TRBV7-8 to TRBJ2-7, with 10 bases that match TRBD2. The CDR3 has 18 residues. Germline-derived CDR1 and CDR2 are SGHVS and FQNEAQ. V gave up 5 bases and J gave up 3 bases; unmatched junction bases: 16. The CDR3 region has the DNA TGTGCCAGCAGCAGAAACGGTCTAGCGGGAGATATCTTCTACGAGCAGTACTTC. Its protein is CASSRNGLAGDIFYEQYF.

This clonotype was counted ten times or more. The rearrangement links TRBV10-3 to TRBJ2-7; 14 bases line up with TRBD2. From germline, CDR1 is ENHRY and CDR2 SYGVKD. The CDR3 is 15 residues long. V was clipped by 0 bases and J by 10 bases; unmatched bases: 5. The CDR3 nucleotides are TGTGCCATCAGTGAGTCGGGACTAGCGGGAGAAGAACAGTACTTC. The encoded protein is CAISESGLAGEEQYF.

In its sample, this clonotype was seen many times. The chain combines TRBV6-5 with TRBJ2-6; no firm D call. The germline V gene has CDR1 MNHEY and CDR2 SVGAGI. This CDR3 spans 15 amino acids. The V gene lost 1 base and the J gene lost 2 bases, with 6 bases spanning the gap. CDR3 in amino acids: CASSYFGAGANVLTF. The CDR3 region has the DNA TGTGCCAGCAGTTACTTTGGGGCTGGGGCCAACGTCCTGACTTTC.

This clonotype was recorded many times. This sequence may be a read error, since a much larger clone differs from it by one base. It is likely a read error, because the conserved phenylalanine at the end of the CDR3 is missing. The rearrangement uses TRBV19 and TRBJ1-2; D is possibly TRBD1 (6 bases). Trimming left V 5 bases short and J 1 base short, with 17 bases between. CDR1 is LNHDA and CDR2 is SQIVND in the germline V gene (reference sequence). This CDR3 has 16 residues. The CDR3 region is CASSHAPGQFNYGYTL. CDR3 DNA sequence: TGTGCCAGTAGTCACGCCCCTGGACAGTTTAACTATGGCTACACCTTA.

In its sample, this clonotype was seen many times. The chain is built from TRBV15 and TRBJ2-2; possibly TRBD1 for D (5 bases). The CDR3 length is 15 residues. V was cut by 1 base and J by 4 bases, with 10 bases left in between. The germline gives CDR1 LNHNV, CDR2 YYDKDF (reference sequence). CDR3 sequence (DNA): TGTGCCACCAGCAGAGCCGACAGTGCCACCGGGGAGCTGTTTTTT. The encoded protein is CATSRADSATGELFF.

In this sample, this clonotype turned up many times. This rearrangement joins TRBV4-1 to TRBJ1-5; no reliable D call. The CDR3 covers 16 residues. From germline, CDR1 is MGHRA and CDR2 YSYEKL. V was trimmed by 0 bases and J by 7 bases, leaving 16 bases between them. The CDR3 loop is CASSQDTAAGSQPQHF. CDR3 sequence (DNA): TGCGCCAGCAGCCAAGATACGGCAGCCGGTTCGCAGCCCCAGCATTTT.

The sample holds many counts of this clonotype. This chain uses TRBV3-1 with TRBJ1-3; D is uncertain. The CDR3 runs 15 residues. Germline CDR1 is LGHDT and CDR2 is YNNKEL (reference sequence). V was shortened by 2 bases and J by 0 bases, with 8 bases between the two germline ends. CDR3 sequence reads: CASSQLPDSGNTIYF. Written as DNA, the CDR3 is TGTGCCAGCAGCCAATTACCGGACTCTGGAAACACCATATATTTT.

This clonotype was picked up many times. The chain has TRBV7-9 and TRBJ1-2, with D unclear. Per germline, CDR1 SEHNR and CDR2 FQNEAQ (reference sequence). The CDR3 is 12 amino acids. V was clipped by 0 bases and J by 7 bases, with 6 bases between them. The chain's CDR3 is CASSLAAGGYTF. CDR3 sequence (DNA): TGTGCCAGCAGCTTAGCTGCAGGTGGCTACACCTTC. Using reference TRBV7-9 and TRBJ1-2 for the parts outside the CDR3, the full variable domain is DTGVSQNPRHKITKRGQNVTFRCDPISEHNRLYWYRQTLGQGPEFLTYFQNEAQLEKSRLLSDRFSAERPKGSFSTLEIQRTEQGDSAMYLCASSLAAGGYTFGSGTRLTVV.

This clonotype was seen many times. J is TRBJ1-5 and V is TRBV12-3 or TRBV12-4; a weak D match, TRBD1 (6 bases). There are 15 residues in the CDR3. The V gene lost 4 bases and the J gene lost 6 bases, with 16 bases spanning the gap. Written as DNA, the CDR3 is TGTGCCAGCAGTTGGTACAGGGACCGTCTTCAGCCCCAGCATTTT. This sequence encodes CASSWYRDRLQPQHF.

The rearrangement joins TRBV19 to TRBJ1-1, with a tentative D call TRBD1 (5 bases). This CDR3 has 16 amino acids. Trimming left V 6 bases short and J 0 bases short, with 17 bases between. Germline loops: CDR1 LNHDA, CDR2 SQIVND (reference sequence). CDR3 coding DNA: TGTGCCAGTAGCGGTCAGACCGGGGGGATGAACACTGAAGCTTTCTTT. It encodes CASSGQTGGMNTEAFF. The full variable domain, its missing parts supplied by reference TRBV19 and TRBJ1-1, is DGGITQSPKYLFRKEGQNVTLSCEQNLNHDAMYWYRQDPGQGLRLIYYSQIVNDFQKGDIAEGYSVSREKKESFPLTVTSAQKNPTAFYLCASSGQTGGMNTEAFFGQGTRLTVV.

The CDR3 reads CASSLHGTGLYEQYF. For the CDR3, the DNA is TGTGCCAGCAGTCTTCACGGGACAGGGCTCTACGAGCAGTACTTC. The J gene is TRBJ2-7, the V gene TRBV27; the match to TRBD1 covers 9 bases. Germline assignment: CDR1 MNHEY and CDR2 SMNVEV (reference sequence). CDR3 length: 15 residues. J gave up 3 bases and V 5 bases, and 8 bases lay outside the gene matches.